This T cell receptor (beta chain) was sequenced during a study of blood T cell repertoires in COVID-19. Study-level information: The study drew acute and convalescent COVID-19 samples from the United States, Italy and Spain. The cDNA or gDNA used as material had been derived from T cells, B-cell-depleted T cells, or PBMCs.

Authors' processing steps: Amplification with reference gene primers provided the estimates of nucleated cell counts. Measured with immunoSEQ multiplex PCR; TCRdb has only the in-frame clones, and not every one. Clone size and V and J calls were adopted from that table, with D and trimming inferred from the DNA. The repertoire consists of approximately 130,000 clones, with more than 80% occurring once and the leading ten covering around 4.1%. The germline V gene has CDR1 LGHDT and CDR2 YNNKEL (reference sequence). The CDR3 covers 18 residues. With V trimmed by 4 bases and J by 1 base, 6 bases remained unmatched.

This TCR derives from a human donor in a cohort sampled during active COVID-19. The sequencing input was peripheral blood. The chain combines TRBV3-1 (or the pseudogene TRBV3-2) with TRBJ2-1; 14 nucleotides match TRBD2. CDR3 residues: CASSPGTSGSKSYNEQFF. CDR3 in DNA: TGTGCCAGCAGCCCCGGGACTAGCGGGAGTAAGTCCTACAATGAGCAGTTCTTC.